Reported below is one T cell receptor (beta chain). Its antigen is unidentified. The data were taken from a study of vaccination effects on CD4 cells after COVID-19. The table came from immunoSEQ multiplex PCR; TCRdb's copy has only in-frame clones and leaves some out. Of about 22,000 clones listed, 60% to 85% are singletons. V was cut by 2 bases and J by 0 bases, with 4 bases left in between. Per the germline V gene, CDR1 is KGHSH and CDR2 is LQKENI. This CDR3 contains 14 residues. Sequencing followed a ViraFEST assay step that expanded antigen-specific CD4+ T cells with viral peptide pools. It was after nine to ten days of culture that CD4+ T cells were isolated. Two-dose BNT162b2 or mRNA-1273 vaccination was given to participants. Half of the medium was exchanged for IL-2 medium on both days 3 and 7. Study-level points and caveats: Marked clonal contraction of infection- and vaccine-induced clones was seen late after vaccination.

The rearrangement links TRBV18 to TRBJ1-4; D is undetermined. This TCR was recovered from a human donor who received a COVID-19 vaccine. The source was CD4+ T cells from PBMCs cultured with HCoV-NL63 spike peptides, collected after COVID-19 vaccination. CDR3 region: CASSPTATNEKLFF. CDR3 bases: TGTGCCAGCTCACCAACGGCAACTAATGAAAAACTGTTTTTT. The whole variable domain, remainder taken from reference TRBV18 and TRBJ1-4, is NAGVMQNPRHLVRRRGQEARLRCSPMKGHSHVYWYRQLPEEGLKFMVYLQKENIIDESGMPKERFSAEFPKEGPSILRIQQVVRGDSAAYFCASSPTATNEKLFFGSGTQLSVL.